One and the same sample provided the 30 T cell receptor beta chains below, sequenced in a study of shared clonotypes between healthy human individuals. Profiled with immunoSEQ multiplex PCR; TCRdb holds only in-frame clones, not every one. The profile shows 2 million to 3 million clones, 80% to 95% of them singletons. The sequenced sample was naive CD4+ T cells from PBMCs. Indicated subset: CD45RA+ positively selected. The receptors derive from a young man in good health. Some clones in this sample may be carry-over from other donors' samples.

Notes on this clone: The sample contains more than one DNA sequence encoding this CDR3. The chain uses TRBV28 and TRBJ2-5; 10 nucleotides line up with TRBD1. Per germline, CDR1 MDHEN and CDR2 SYDVKM. The CDR3 spans 14 residues. Trimming cost V 6 bases and J 3 bases; bases outside gene matches: 4. The DNA of the CDR3 is TGTGCCAGCAGACAGACAGGGGGCGAAGAGACCCAGTACTTC. It encodes CASRQTGGEETQYF.

The rearrangement links TRBV19 to TRBJ2-7; the match to TRBD1 covers 10 bases. The CDR3 is 15 residues long. Germline lookup yields CDR1 LNHDA and CDR2 SQIVND (reference sequence). The ends lost 10 bases at V and 2 bases at J; junction bases unmatched: 11. DNA of the CDR3: TGTGCCACCCGGTTGGTTGGACAGGGGGCCTACGAGCAGTACTTC. It codes for CATRLVGQGAYEQYF.

V usage is TRBV5-1 and J usage is TRBJ1-4; D unclear. With 3 bases removed from V and 3 bases from J, the gap between germline ends came to 9 bases. Germline assignment: CDR1 SGHRS and CDR2 YFSETQ. The CDR3 has 14 amino acids. CDR3: CASSSQDANEKLFF. The CDR3, as DNA: TGCGCCAGCAGCTCACAAGATGCTAATGAAAAACTGTTTTTT.

This chain connects TRBV28 to TRBJ2-1; 8 bases line up with TRBD2. CDR1 MDHEN and CDR2 SYDVKM come from the germline V gene. The CDR3 is 16 residues long. The ends lost 9 bases at V and 2 bases at J; junction bases unmatched: 12. The CDR3 is CASRASRGLAYNEQFF. The CDR3 nucleotides are TGTGCCAGTAGGGCCTCGCGGGGACTAGCCTACAATGAGCAGTTCTTC.

The chain employs TRBV9 and TRBJ2-2; TRBD2 might be the D (7 bases). The germline CDR1 and CDR2 sequences are SGDLS and YYNGEE. Trimming removed 4 bases at V and 4 bases at J, with 17 bases between. The CDR3 sequence is 16 residues long. The CDR3 nucleotides are TGTGCCAGCAGCTGGGGGCGGGAGCCGGGCACCGGGGAGCTGTTTTTT. This sequence encodes CASSWGREPGTGELFF.

The rearrangement uses TRBV10-3 and TRBJ2-1; TRBD2 aligns across 11 bases. The CDR3 loop spans 15 amino acids. Germline-derived CDR1 and CDR2 are ENHRY and SYGVKD. Unmatched junction bases numbered 4, after V lost 5 bases and J lost 4 bases. The CDR3 here is CAISLGTSGYNEQFF. CDR3 nucleotides: TGTGCCATCAGTTTAGGGACTAGCGGTTACAATGAGCAGTTCTTC.

With respect to this clone: The sample carries other DNA sequences with the same CDR3. The gene calls are TRBV5-1 and TRBJ2-1; no reliable D call. Germline V gene lookup returns CDR1 SGHRS and CDR2 YFSETQ. The CDR3 has 12 residues. V lost 3 bases to trimming and J lost 7 bases, with 8 bases between them. CDR3 loop: CASSSQGNEQFF. CDR3 DNA: TGCGCCAGCAGCTCACAAGGGAATGAGCAGTTCTTC.

V is TRBV18 and J is TRBJ2-3, with TRBD1 identical over 7 bases. The CDR3 runs 16 residues. After removal of 1 base from V and 2 bases from J, the junction contained 6 bases not matched to a gene. Germline V gene lookup returns CDR1 KGHSH and CDR2 LQKENI. The CDR3 bases are TGTGCCAGCTCACCACGGGGGACAGCGAACACAGATACGCAGTATTTT. It codes for CASSPRGTANTDTQYF.

This clone was detected only a few times. V is TRBV2 and J is TRBJ1-1; D is unresolved. The ends were cut back, 5 bases at V and 4 bases at J, with 8 bases in the middle. There are 12 residues in the CDR3. Germline V lookup: CDR1 SNHLY, CDR2 FYNNEI. CDR3 DNA: TGTGCCAGCAGTCCGGACGGCACTGAAGCTTTCTTT. Amino acid sequence: CASSPDGTEAFF.

The gene calls are TRBV7-9 and TRBJ2-7, with a possible D match to TRBD2 (6 bases). CDR1 SEHNR and CDR2 FQNEAQ come from the germline V gene (reference sequence). V was clipped by 3 bases and J by 0 bases, with 9 bases between them. This CDR3 spans 14 amino acids. This CDR3 reads CASSFLASSYEQYF. CDR3 bases: TGTGCCAGCAGCTTCCTAGCGAGCTCCTACGAGCAGTACTTC.

This clone was detected only a few times. The rearrangement joins TRBV6-1 to TRBJ1-2, with 7 positions matching TRBD1. Germline CDR1 is MNHNS and CDR2 is SASEGT. With 4 bases clipped from V and 7 bases from J, the junction kept 3 bases outside the gene matches. This CDR3 has 12 amino acids. The CDR3: CASSGQGTGYTF. In DNA, the CDR3 is TGTGCCAGCAGTGGACAGGGTACTGGCTACACCTTC.

The chain joins TRBV28 to TRBJ2-5; maybe TRBD1 (6 bases). V dropped 2 bases and J dropped 5 bases, with 15 bases sitting between them. CDR1 MDHEN and CDR2 SYDVKM come from the germline V gene. This CDR3 is built from 15 residues. The CDR3, as DNA: TGTGCCAGCAGTTTAGTGGGGGCAGGTAGGGAGACCCAGTACTTC. This encodes CASSLVGAGRETQYF.

This chain links TRBV6-1 with TRBJ1-4; TRBD1 agrees at 8 bases. The V segment lost 8 bases and the J segment 7 bases; nucleotides outside the gene matches: 9. The CDR3 contains 14 residues. Germline V gene lookup returns CDR1 MNHNS and CDR2 SASEGT. CDR3: CASSRRDRSEKLFF. In nucleotides, the CDR3 is TGTGCCAGCTCCCGCCGGGACAGGTCTGAAAAACTGTTTTTT.

The chain recombines TRBV5-1 with TRBJ2-5; the match to TRBD2 covers 9 bases. CDR1 SGHRS and CDR2 YFSETQ come from the germline V gene. The CDR3 sequence is 15 residues long. J was trimmed by 5 bases and V by 3 bases; bases with no gene match: 8. CDR3 bases: TGCGCCAGCAGCTCTGGGGCGGCGGGAGGGGAGACCCAGTACTTC. This translates into CASSSGAAGGETQYF.

This chain uses TRBV5-6 with TRBJ2-5, with TRBD1 matching over 11 bases. Germline loops: CDR1 SGHDT, CDR2 YYEEEE. The CDR3 spans 16 residues. V shed 0 bases, J shed 4 bases, and the junction held 5 bases outside the gene matches. CDR3 protein: CASSLARTGGGETQYF. The CDR3 bases are TGTGCCAGCAGCTTGGCCCGGACAGGGGGCGGAGAGACCCAGTACTTC. The full variable domain, in which reference TRBV5-6 and TRBJ2-5 provide the parts outside the CDR3, is DAGVTQSPTHLIKTRGQQVTLRCSPKSGHDTVSWYQQALGQGPQFIFQYYEEEERQRGNFPDRFSGHQFPNYSSELNVNALLLGDSALYLCASSLARTGGGETQYFGPGTRLLVL.

This chain uses TRBV29-1 with TRBJ2-5; D unclear. Germline CDR1 SQVTM, CDR2 ANQGSEA. CDR3 length equals 14 residues. Trimming stripped 4 bases from V and 0 bases from J, with 12 bases between. The CDR3 loop is CSVVGMGYQETQYF. The CDR3 bases are TGCAGCGTTGTAGGAATGGGGTACCAAGAGACCCAGTACTTC.

V and J are TRBV14 and TRBJ2-2; 8 bases are a match to TRBD1. This CDR3 spans 15 amino acids. The J segment lost 6 bases and the V segment lost 3 bases, leaving 6 bases of the junction unmatched. CDR1 is SGHDN, CDR2 FVKESK, per germline. CDR3 in DNA: TGTGCCAGCAGCCACACGGGACAGGCTCCCGGGGAGCTGTTTTTT. It is translated as CASSHTGQAPGELFF.

The gene calls are TRBV6-5 and TRBJ1-5; D remains ambiguous. V was cut by 2 bases and J by 0 bases, with 5 bases left in between. CDR3 length equals 14 residues. The germline CDR1 and CDR2 sequences are MNHEY and SVGAGI. This CDR3 is CASSYVNSNQPQHF. CDR3 nucleotide sequence: TGTGCCAGCAGTTACGTGAATAGCAATCAGCCCCAGCATTTT.

The gene calls are TRBV10-3 and TRBJ2-7; D is unresolved. The V end was cut by 3 bases, the J end by 7 bases, with 7 bases between. The CDR3 is 11 amino acids. Germline V gene data show CDR1 as ENHRY and CDR2 as SYGVKD. CDR3 loop: CAISDRAEQYF. In nucleotides, the CDR3 is TGTGCCATCAGTGATAGGGCGGAGCAGTACTTC.

The CDR3: CATSREGTSYEQYF. CDR3 nucleotides: TGTGCCACCTCCCGGGAGGGAACTTCCTACGAGCAGTACTTC. The chain recombines TRBV10-3 with TRBJ2-7; 8 positions match TRBD2. The V and J ends lost 10 bases and 1 base, in that order; junction bases with no gene match: 9. This CDR3 is 14 amino acids long. Germline V gene data show CDR1 as ENHRY and CDR2 as SYGVKD.

The rearrangement uses TRBV5-1 and TRBJ2-7, with TRBD2 matching 7 bases. Germline V gives CDR1 SGHRS, CDR2 YFSETQ. Unmatched junction bases numbered 5, after V lost 5 bases and J lost 0 bases. This CDR3 region has 14 residues. CDR3: CASSSTSASYEQYF. The CDR3 nucleotides read TGCGCCAGCAGTTCAACTAGCGCCTCCTACGAGCAGTACTTC.

The chain carries TRBV9 and TRBJ2-1, with 9 nucleotides matching TRBD2. V trimming: 4 bases; J trimming: 5 bases; junction bases outside the gene matches: 13. This CDR3 spans 17 amino acids. Germline values: CDR1 SGDLS, CDR2 YYNGEE. The CDR3 bases are TGTGCCAGCAGCCCCCGGATGAGCGGGAGGCAAAACAATGAGCAGTTCTTC. This gives the protein CASSPRMSGRQNNEQFF.

The chain joins TRBV11-2 to TRBJ2-3, with 8 bases matching TRBD2. The CDR3 is 14 amino acids. J lost 4 bases, V lost 4 bases, and 4 bases had no gene match. The germline gives CDR1 SGHAT, CDR2 FQNNGV. The CDR3 protein is CASSSSGGSDTQYF. Here the CDR3 DNA reads TGTGCCAGCAGCTCTTCGGGAGGGTCAGATACGCAGTATTTT. The whole variable domain, filled in from reference TRBV11-2 and TRBJ2-3, reads EAGVAQSPRYKIIEKRQSVAFWCNPISGHATLYWYQQILGQGPKLLIQFQNNGVVDDSQLPKDRFSAERLKGVDSTLKIQPAKLEDSAVYLCASSSSGGSDTQYFGPGTRLTVL.

This clone occurred a few times. This sequence joins TRBV2 and TRBJ1-1; D possibly corresponds to TRBD1 (6 bases). V lost 5 bases and J 1 base, leaving 8 bases between the germline ends. CDR1 SNHLY and CDR2 FYNNEI come from the germline V gene. There are 13 residues in the CDR3. CDR3 in amino acids: CASSPTGNTEAFF. The DNA for the CDR3 is TGTGCCAGCAGTCCGACAGGGAACACTGAAGCTTTCTTT.

The DNA for the CDR3 is TGTGCCAGCAGCTTGGTGGCAGGGGTTGGCGTCAAAAACATTCAGTACTTC. It translates to CASSLVAGVGVKNIQYF. The chain has TRBV5-8 and TRBJ2-4, with D possibly matching TRBD1 (6 bases). This CDR3 region has 17 residues. V gave up 0 bases and J gave up 3 bases, with 16 bases separating them. Germline V lookup: CDR1 SGHTS, CDR2 YDEGEE.

This rearrangement joins TRBV10-3 to TRBJ2-1; D may match TRBD1 or TRBD2 (6 bases each). The CDR3 totals 19 residues. The V gene lost 10 bases and the J gene lost 8 bases, with 36 bases spanning the gap. CDR1 ENHRY and CDR2 SYGVKD come from the germline V gene. The CDR3 bases are TGTGCCACCGCGCGACGGACAGATTTCTTAGCGGAGGGCAGCGATGAGCAGTTCTTC. This sequence encodes CATARRTDFLAEGSDEQFF.

The J gene is TRBJ1-3, the V gene TRBV7-3; perhaps TRBD1 as D (5 bases). CDR3 length: 16 amino acids. Germline loops: CDR1 SGHTA, CDR2 FQGTGA. Trimming stripped 3 bases from V and 0 bases from J, with 12 bases between. The CDR3 is CASSLGPVSSGNTIYF. CDR3 bases: TGTGCCAGCAGCTTGGGACCCGTATCCTCTGGAAACACCATATATTTT.

J is TRBJ2-2 and V is TRBV16, with 8 positions matching TRBD1. The junction had 7 bases not matched to a gene; V was cut back by 3 bases and J by 1 base. CDR1 and CDR2 from the germline V gene are KGHSY and FQNENV. The CDR3 spans 17 residues. DNA of the CDR3: TGTGCCAGCAGCCATCACGCCGGGACAGGGAACACCGGGGAGCTGTTTTTT. Amino acids: CASSHHAGTGNTGELFF.

This clone was counted a single time. This chain joins TRBV5-1 and TRBJ2-5, with TRBD1 matching 7 bases. Germline assignment: CDR1 SGHRS and CDR2 YFSETQ. This CDR3 is 15 amino acids long. V trimming: 0 bases; J trimming: 3 bases; junction bases outside the gene matches: 5. Here the CDR3 reads CASSLAGDRKETQYF. CDR3 DNA: TGCGCCAGCAGCTTGGCCGGGGACAGAAAAGAGACCCAGTACTTC. The entire variable domain, with the rest obtained from reference TRBV5-1 and TRBJ2-5, is as follows: KAGVTQTPRYLIKTRGQQVTLSCSPISGHRSVSWYQQTPGQGLQFLFEYFSETQRNKGNFPGRFSGRQFSNSRSEMNVSTLELGDSALYLCASSLAGDRKETQYFGPGTRLLVL.

This chain links TRBV6-1 with TRBJ2-7; a possible D gene is TRBD2 (6 bases). Germline CDR1 MNHNS, CDR2 SASEGT. Trimming removed 5 bases from V and 4 bases from J, with 15 bases in between. The CDR3 covers 14 residues. The CDR3: CASSTSGSPYEQYF. In DNA form, the CDR3 reads TGTGCCAGCAGTACGAGCGGGTCACCGTACGAGCAGTACTTC.